There are a few counts of the clone carrying this T cell receptor (delta chain). The mismatch at residue 14 between this DNA's translation and the TCRdb protein of a much larger clone likely reflects a read error; the protein shown is translated from the DNA. TCRdb fed the RT-PCR reads to CATT. The sample gives roughly 2,100 delta-chain clones, under 4% of which show up once; 21% is in the top ten. The length of the CDR3 is 16 residues. Germline V CDR1 and CDR2: GEAIGNYY, EKD. The entry originates in a study of gamma-delta T cells after stem cell transplantation. The sample taken for sequencing was gamma-delta T cells. The J gene is TRDJ1, the V gene TRDV2, with 10 nucleotides matching TRDD3. The sequence was obtained from a human donor. It is not recorded whose cells these are; they may come from a transplant donor. The CDR3 nucleotides are TGTGCCTGTGACAGTGTACTGGGGGATGACACCGATAAATTCATCTTT. Amino acid sequence: CACDSVLGDDTDKFIF.